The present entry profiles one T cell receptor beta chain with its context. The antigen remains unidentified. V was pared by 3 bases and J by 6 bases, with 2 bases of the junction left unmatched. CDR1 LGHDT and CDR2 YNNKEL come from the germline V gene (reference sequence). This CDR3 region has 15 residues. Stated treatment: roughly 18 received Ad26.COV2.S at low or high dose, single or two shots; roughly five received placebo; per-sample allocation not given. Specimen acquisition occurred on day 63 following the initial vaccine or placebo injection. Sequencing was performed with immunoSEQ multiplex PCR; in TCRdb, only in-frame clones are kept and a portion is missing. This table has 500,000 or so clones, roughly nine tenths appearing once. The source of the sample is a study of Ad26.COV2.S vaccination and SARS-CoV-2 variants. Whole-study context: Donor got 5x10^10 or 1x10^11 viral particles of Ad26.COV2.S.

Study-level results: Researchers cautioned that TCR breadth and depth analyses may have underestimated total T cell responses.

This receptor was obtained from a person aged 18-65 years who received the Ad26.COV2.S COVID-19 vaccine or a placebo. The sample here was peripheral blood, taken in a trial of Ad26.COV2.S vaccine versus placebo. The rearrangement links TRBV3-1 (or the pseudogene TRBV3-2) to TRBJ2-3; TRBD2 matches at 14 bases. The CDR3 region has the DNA TGTGCCAGCAGCCAGGGACTAGCGGGAGTCGATACGCAGTATTTT. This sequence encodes CASSQGLAGVDTQYF.